Presented here are 18 T cell receptor beta chains from one specimen sequenced in a study of blood T cell repertoires in COVID-19. The protocol was immunoSEQ multiplex PCR, while the TCRdb copy is restricted to in-frame clones and leaves out a portion. The sample shows approximately 250,000 clones, 83% of them seen only once. Sequencing input: peripheral blood. Receptors originate from a human donor in a cohort sampled during active COVID-19.

The J gene is TRBJ1-2, the V gene TRBV6-5, with TRBD1 as a possible D gene (5 bases). The CDR3 length is 12 residues. Germline CDR1 reads MNHEY; CDR2 reads SVGAGI. Trimming removed 9 bases at V and 7 bases at J, with 15 bases between. CDR3 region: CASGPQGFGYTF. CDR3 nucleotides: TGTGCCAGTGGCCCTCAGGGTTTTGGCTACACCTTC.

V gene TRBV11-2 combines with J gene TRBJ1-5, with unresolved D. In germline, CDR1 is SGHAT, CDR2 FQNNGV. Trimming cost V 3 bases and J 0 bases, with 6 bases left between them. CDR3 length: 14 residues. The CDR3 protein is CASSLTSSNQPQHF. DNA for the CDR3: TGTGCCAGCAGCTTGACAAGTAGCAATCAGCCCCAGCATTTT.

V usage is TRBV5-4 and J usage is TRBJ2-1, with D possibly matching TRBD1 (6 bases). Per germline, CDR1 SGHNT and CDR2 YYREEE (reference sequence). This CDR3 contains 16 residues. V dropped 1 base and J dropped 6 bases, with 17 bases sitting between them. The CDR3 DNA reads TGTGCCAGCAGCTTGCGGTCAGGGGTACGGTTCAATGAGCAGTTCTTC. Its protein is CASSLRSGVRFNEQFF.

V is TRBV19 and J is TRBJ1-4; 9 bases fit TRBD1. V gave up 5 bases and J gave up 7 bases; unmatched junction bases: 8. Germline loops: CDR1 LNHDA, CDR2 SQIVND (reference sequence). This CDR3 is built from 15 residues. CDR3 sequence reads: CASSLGQGIFEKLFF. In DNA form, the CDR3 reads TGTGCCAGTAGTCTTGGACAGGGGATTTTTGAAAAACTGTTTTTT.

The chain couples TRBV11-2 to TRBJ2-7; D is unresolved. V was shortened by 1 base and J by 0 bases, with 7 bases between the two germline ends. The germline gives CDR1 SGHAT, CDR2 FQNNGV. CDR3 size: 14 residues. The CDR3 loop is CASSLARSSYEQYF. DNA of the CDR3: TGTGCCAGCAGCTTAGCTAGGAGCTCCTACGAGCAGTACTTC. The full variable domain, its missing parts supplied by reference TRBV11-2 and TRBJ2-7, is EAGVAQSPRYKIIEKRQSVAFWCNPISGHATLYWYQQILGQGPKLLIQFQNNGVVDDSQLPKDRFSAERLKGVDSTLKIQPAKLEDSAVYLCASSLARSSYEQYFGPGTRLTVT.

The table lists this clone with a count of one. The chain couples TRBV19 to TRBJ1-6; 7 positions match TRBD1. Germline loops: CDR1 LNHDA, CDR2 SQIVND (reference sequence). Trimming cost V 2 bases and J 9 bases; bases outside gene matches: 10. The CDR3 runs 16 residues. As DNA, the CDR3 is TGTGCCAGTAGTATAACCGTGACAGGGACAAGTTCACCCCTCCACTTT. Its translation: CASSITVTGTSSPLHF.

The J gene is TRBJ1-4, the V gene TRBV3-1 (or the pseudogene TRBV3-2); D might be TRBD1 (6 bases). V was clipped by 7 bases and J by 8 bases, with 14 bases between them. The germline gives CDR1 LGHDT, CDR2 YNNKEL (reference sequence). This CDR3 region has 13 residues. As DNA, the CDR3 is TGTGCCAGCAAGGGGGGGCCTCGGGAAAAACTGTTTTTT. Protein: CASKGGPREKLFF.

V gene TRBV5-8 combines with J gene TRBJ2-5; no clear D. There are 15 residues in the CDR3. V was pared by 5 bases and J by 2 bases, with 16 bases between. The germline V gene encodes CDR1 SGHTS and CDR2 YDEGEE. The CDR3 coding sequence is TGTGCCAGCAGAAGAGACACCGGTGCTCAAGAGACCCAGTACTTC. This encodes CASRRDTGAQETQYF.

The chain couples TRBV5-4 to TRBJ2-2; 8 positions agree with TRBD1. CDR1 and CDR2 (germline): SGHNT, YYREEE (reference sequence). There are 14 residues in the CDR3. Trimming at V came to 4 bases and at J to 2 bases, leaving 1 base not matched to a gene. CDR3 region: CASSGQGNTGELFF. As DNA, the CDR3 is TGTGCCAGCAGCGGACAGGGTAACACCGGGGAGCTGTTTTTT.

The table lists this clone with many counts. The rearrangement joins TRBV4-1 to TRBJ2-7; 13 nucleotides agree with TRBD2. The ends lost 1 base at V and 6 bases at J; junction bases unmatched: 6. The CDR3 is 16 amino acids. Germline V gives CDR1 MGHRA, CDR2 YSYEKL. CDR3 nucleotides: TGCGCCAGCAGCCAAGGAACCACTAGCGGGAGGGTCGAGCAGTACTTC. Translated: CASSQGTTSGRVEQYF.

This rearrangement joins TRBV7-9 to TRBJ2-1, with 11 bases aligning to TRBD2. Looked up from germline, CDR1 is SEHNR and CDR2 is FQNEAQ (reference sequence). The trim removed 6 bases at V and 2 bases at J, leaving 6 bases unmatched. There are 16 residues in the CDR3. The CDR3 sequence is CASRWGSGRAYNEQFF. The CDR3 region has the DNA TGTGCCAGCAGGTGGGGTAGCGGGAGGGCCTACAATGAGCAGTTCTTC.

CDR3 sequence (DNA): TGCGCCAGCAGCCCCTGGACAGGGGAGGACGAGCAGTACTTC. Protein: CASSPWTGEDEQYF. The rearrangement uses TRBV5-1 and TRBJ2-7; 9 bases match TRBD1. Per the germline V gene, CDR1 is SGHRS and CDR2 is YFSETQ. The trim removed 4 bases at V and 5 bases at J, leaving 7 bases unmatched. This CDR3 region has 14 residues.

The chain has TRBV21-1 and TRBJ2-1; no check of the table's D call, TRBD2, against the DNA was made. TRBV21-1 is termed a pseudogene. This CDR3 comprises 17 residues. The CDR3 protein is CASSKGPGRSSYNEQFF. DNA of the CDR3: TGTGCCAGCAGCAAAGGGCCCGGGAGAAGTTCCTACAATGAGCAGTTCTTC.

This rearrangement joins TRBV7-3 to TRBJ1-1; weak D call: TRBD1 (6 bases). Germline V gene lookup returns CDR1 SGHTA and CDR2 FQGTGA. Trimming removed 5 bases from V and 6 bases from J, with 19 bases in between. The CDR3 extends over 15 amino acids. Here the CDR3 reads CASSPGYRVSSEAFF. The CDR3 nucleotides read TGTGCCAGCAGCCCCGGTTACAGGGTTTCCTCTGAAGCTTTCTTT.

The V call is TRBV30, the J call TRBJ1-4; D call uncertain. Germline CDR1 reads GTSNPN; CDR2 reads SVGIG (reference sequence). The CDR3 loop spans 11 amino acids. V shed 3 bases and J shed 5 bases, with 4 bases lying between them. The CDR3 bases are TGTGCCTGGAGGTTAAATGAAAAACTGTTTTTT. Its translation is CAWRLNEKLFF.

This chain joins TRBV3-1 (or the pseudogene TRBV3-2) and TRBJ2-5, with 8 bases aligning to TRBD2. V dropped 3 bases and J dropped 0; count of bases not matched to a gene: 9. Per the germline V gene, CDR1 is LGHDT and CDR2 is YNNKEL (reference sequence). The CDR3 sequence is 17 residues long. CDR3 region: CASSHSSAGAYQETQYF. CDR3 sequence (DNA): TGTGCCAGCAGCCATTCCTCAGCGGGGGCGTACCAAGAGACCCAGTACTTC.

The V and J genes are TRBV19 and TRBJ2-7, with TRBD1 matching 11 bases. J lost 7 bases, V lost 5 bases, and 7 bases had no gene match. CDR3 length equals 14 residues. CDR1 and CDR2 (germline): LNHDA, SQIVND (reference sequence). CDR3 residues: CASSSLDRGREQYF. The CDR3 region has the DNA TGTGCCAGTAGTTCGTTGGACAGGGGGCGAGAGCAGTACTTC.

The chain is built from TRBV4-1 and TRBJ1-3; 9 bases match TRBD1. With 3 bases clipped from V and 7 bases from J, the junction kept 1 base outside the gene matches. Germline V gene data show CDR1 as MGHRA and CDR2 as YSYEKL. The CDR3 loop spans 13 amino acids. This chain's CDR3 is CASSQGTGNTIYF. The CDR3 nucleotides read TGCGCCAGCAGCCAGGGGACAGGGAACACCATATATTTT.